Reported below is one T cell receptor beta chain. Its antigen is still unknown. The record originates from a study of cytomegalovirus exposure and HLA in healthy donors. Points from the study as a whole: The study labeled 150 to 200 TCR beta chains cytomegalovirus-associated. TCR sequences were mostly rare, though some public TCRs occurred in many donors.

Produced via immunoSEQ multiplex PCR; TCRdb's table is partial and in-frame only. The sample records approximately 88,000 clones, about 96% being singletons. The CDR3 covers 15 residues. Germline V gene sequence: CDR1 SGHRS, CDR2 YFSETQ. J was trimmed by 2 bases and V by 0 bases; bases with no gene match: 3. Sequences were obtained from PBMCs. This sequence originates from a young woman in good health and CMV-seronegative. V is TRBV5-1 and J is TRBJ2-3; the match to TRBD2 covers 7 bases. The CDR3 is CASSLGSGTTDTQYF. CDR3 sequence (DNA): TGCGCCAGCAGCTTGGGGAGCGGGACCACAGATACGCAGTATTTT.